This T cell receptor beta chain was observed in a study of cytotoxic CD8 clonotypes in ibrutinib-treated CLL. The protocol was immunoSEQ multiplex PCR, while the TCRdb copy is restricted to in-frame clones and leaves out a portion. Seen here are about 14,000 clones, approximately 60% observed once, and the top ten hold roughly two fifths. The CDR3 length is 14 residues. Losses at the gene ends were 3 bases for V and 2 bases for J; bases not matched to a gene: 0. Germline CDR1 is SNHLY and CDR2 is FYNNEI. V and J are TRBV2 and TRBJ1-4, with 7 bases aligning to TRBD1. The receptor was derived from a human donor with chronic lymphocytic leukemia. The input for sequencing was PBMCs, taken before ibrutinib treatment. CDR3 in amino acids: CASSETGTNEKLFF. The CDR3 DNA reads as TGTGCCAGCAGTGAGACAGGGACTAATGAAAAACTGTTTTTT.